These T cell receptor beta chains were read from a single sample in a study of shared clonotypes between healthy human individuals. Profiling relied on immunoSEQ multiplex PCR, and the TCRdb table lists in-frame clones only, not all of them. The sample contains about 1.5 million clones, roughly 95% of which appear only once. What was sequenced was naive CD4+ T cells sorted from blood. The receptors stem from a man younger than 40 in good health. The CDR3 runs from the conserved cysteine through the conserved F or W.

CASSRRDKNTDTQYF,TRBJ2-3,TRBV6-5
CASSYFGNSGANVLTF,TRBJ2-6,TRBV6-5
CASSEEPLYSYEQYF,TRBJ2-7,TRBV2
CASSPRDRAGNTIYF,TRBJ1-3,TRBV19
CASNQLAGNTGELFF,TRBJ2-2,TRBV19
CASNPGDREINSGNTIYF,TRBJ1-3,TRBV19
CASSEGDRVALTIYF,TRBJ1-3,TRBV6-1
CASSLVRGNYNEQFF,TRBJ2-1,TRBV5-6
CASSFNFRANYGYTF,TRBJ1-2,TRBV7-9
CASSSVDLFYGQPQHF,TRBJ1-5,TRBV18
CASSVDAWETQYF,TRBJ2-5,TRBV9
CASSFLAGPYEQYF,TRBJ2-7,TRBV28
CASSPGSGANVLTF,TRBJ2-6,TRBV5-1